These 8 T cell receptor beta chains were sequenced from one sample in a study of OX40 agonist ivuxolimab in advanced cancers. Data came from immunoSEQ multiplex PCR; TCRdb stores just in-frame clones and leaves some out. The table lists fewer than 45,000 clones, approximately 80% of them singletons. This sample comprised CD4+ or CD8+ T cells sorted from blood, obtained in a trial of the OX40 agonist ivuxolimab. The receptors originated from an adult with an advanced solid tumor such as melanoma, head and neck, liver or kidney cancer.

The CDR3 loop reads CASSPDTGELFF. The CDR3, as DNA: TGTGCCAGCAGCCCGGACACCGGGGAGCTGTTTTTT. The rearrangement uses TRBV7-9 and TRBJ2-2; D is undetermined. The CDR3 spans 12 residues. Trimming stripped 5 bases from V and 3 bases from J, with 4 bases between. CDR1 is SEHNR, CDR2 FQNEAQ, per germline (reference sequence). Drawing the rest from reference TRBV7-9 and TRBJ2-2, the complete variable domain is DTGVSQNPRHKITKRGQNVTFRCDPISEHNRLYWYRQTLGQGPEFLTYFQNEAQLEKSRLLSDRFSAERPKGSFSTLEIQRTEQGDSAMYLCASSPDTGELFFGEGSRLTVL.

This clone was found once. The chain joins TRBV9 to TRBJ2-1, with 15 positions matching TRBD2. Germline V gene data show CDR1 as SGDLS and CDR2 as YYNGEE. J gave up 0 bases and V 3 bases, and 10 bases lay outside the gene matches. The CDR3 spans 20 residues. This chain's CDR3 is CASSDPGLAGGRGSYNEQFF. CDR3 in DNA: TGTGCCAGCAGCGATCCGGGACTAGCGGGAGGCCGGGGCTCCTACAATGAGCAGTTCTTC.

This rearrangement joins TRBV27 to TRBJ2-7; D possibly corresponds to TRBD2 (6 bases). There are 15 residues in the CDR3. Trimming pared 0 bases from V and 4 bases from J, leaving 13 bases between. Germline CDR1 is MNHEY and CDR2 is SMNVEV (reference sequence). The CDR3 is CASSLSGGIYYEQYF. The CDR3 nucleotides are TGTGCCAGCAGTTTATCGGGCGGGATTTATTACGAGCAGTACTTC.

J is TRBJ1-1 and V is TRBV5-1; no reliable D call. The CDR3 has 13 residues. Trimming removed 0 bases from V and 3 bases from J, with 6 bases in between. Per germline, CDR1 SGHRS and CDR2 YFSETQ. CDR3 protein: CASSLGRYTEAFF. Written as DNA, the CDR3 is TGCGCCAGCAGCTTGGGACGGTACACTGAAGCTTTCTTT.

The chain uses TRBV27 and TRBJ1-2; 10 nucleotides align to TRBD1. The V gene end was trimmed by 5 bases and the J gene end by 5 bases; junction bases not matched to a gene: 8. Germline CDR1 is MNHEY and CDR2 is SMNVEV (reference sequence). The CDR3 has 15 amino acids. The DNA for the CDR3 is TGTGCCAGCAGTCCCGGGACAGGGGTCTATTATGGCTACACCTTC. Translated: CASSPGTGVYYGYTF.

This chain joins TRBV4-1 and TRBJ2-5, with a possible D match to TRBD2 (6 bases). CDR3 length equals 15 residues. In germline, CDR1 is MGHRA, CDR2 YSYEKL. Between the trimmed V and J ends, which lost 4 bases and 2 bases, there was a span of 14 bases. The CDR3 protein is CASSRNPSEQETQYF. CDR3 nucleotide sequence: TGCGCCAGCAGCCGAAACCCTAGCGAGCAAGAGACCCAGTACTTC.

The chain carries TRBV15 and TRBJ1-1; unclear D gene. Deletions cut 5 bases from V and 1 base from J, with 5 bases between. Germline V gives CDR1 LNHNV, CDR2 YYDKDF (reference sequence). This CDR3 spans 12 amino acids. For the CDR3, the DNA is TGTGCCACCAGCGATAGGAACACTGAAGCTTTCTTT. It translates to CATSDRNTEAFF.

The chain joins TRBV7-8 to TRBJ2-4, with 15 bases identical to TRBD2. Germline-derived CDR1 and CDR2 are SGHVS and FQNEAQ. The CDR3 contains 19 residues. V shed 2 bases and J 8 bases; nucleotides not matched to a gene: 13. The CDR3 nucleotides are TGTGCCAGCAGCTTATCGGTGGGGACTAGCGGGAGGATGGGGGACATTCAGTACTTC. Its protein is CASSLSVGTSGRMGDIQYF.